The present TCR beta chain was sequenced within a study of CD8 T cells in ankylosing spondylitis. The length of the CDR3 is 15 residues. Germline loops: CDR1 SGHRS, CDR2 YFSETQ. The V end lost 4 bases, the J end lost 4 bases, and 17 bases lay between the germline ends. This clonotype was counted a few times. Its specificity is unknown. Preparation of TCR beta libraries was done by quantitative 5'-RACE with molecular barcodes. One entry per CDR3 protein, called by TCRdb with MiXCR from the 5' RACE reads. The sample lists under 250,000 distinct CDR3 sequences, roughly 8.2% seen once, with more than 4% in the top ten. The study's findings and limits: Ankylosing spondylitis blood appeared to be characterized by a TCR beta motif of about eight highly homologous variants. Existing reports had already noted some motif variants in reactive arthritis synovial fluid and blood.

This rearrangement joins TRBV5-1 to TRBJ1-2; D gene uncertain. This TCR was sampled from a female donor with ankylosing spondylitis or in good health (not recorded which). The sample comprised blood, either unsorted or a sorted T cell fraction (not recorded which). In DNA form, the CDR3 reads TGCGCCAGCAGCCCCGGCGTGGGCGCCGGCTATGGCTACACCTTC. Its protein is CASSPGVGAGYGYTF.